Included here is one TCR beta chain sequence, with context. Its antigen remains unknown. Until they underwent thyroid surgery, no patient had received any treatment. This entry is derived from a study of metastatic and nonmetastatic thyroid tumors. In the study overall: A comparison of repertoires was made across blood and tumor or nodule tissue from malignant and benign thyroid patients.

Trimming pared 7 bases from V and 0 bases from J, leaving 13 bases between. The V gene's germline CDR1 is MDHEN and CDR2 SYDVKM. This CDR3 spans 15 amino acids. As originally analysed: Clinicopathological groups of papillary thyroid cancer showed CDR3 differences that were used to build a distant-metastasis classifier. TCRdb re-clonotyped the PCR reads through MiXCR. For this entry, the V and J calls and clone size follow TCRdb and not the study's own pipeline. The sample comprises about 41,000 clones, approximately 24% of which are singletons, and approximately 15% rests with the top ten. Study conclusions and caveats: For both blood and tumor, malignant thyroid tumors reportedly showed significantly higher TCR beta diversity than benign nodules did.

The TCR was taken from a female donor with papillary thyroid cancer or a benign thyroid nodule (not recorded which). Some clones in this sample may be carry-over from other donors' samples. The sequencing input was tumor tissue. The V and J genes are TRBV28 and TRBJ1-5, with D maybe TRBD1 (5 bases). CDR3 sequence: CASIRGTGSNQPQHF. As DNA, the CDR3 is TGTGCCAGCATTAGAGGAACAGGTAGCAATCAGCCCCAGCATTTT.